Sequencing of this TCR beta chain was carried out in a study of blood T cell repertoires in COVID-19. Per the authors' pipeline: From reference gene primer amplification, estimates of nucleated cell counts were derived. Only in-frame clones appear in the TCRdb table, and some are missing; sequencing was by immunoSEQ multiplex PCR. D and trimming were read from the DNA, whereas the V and J calls and clone size are those reported in that table. The data show around 400,000 clones, roughly four fifths seen once. Germline CDR1 SEHNR, CDR2 FQNEAQ (reference sequence). This CDR3 region has 14 residues. Deletions cut 4 bases from V and 0 bases from J, with 9 bases between.

The sequencing input was PBMCs or T cells enriched from blood (not recorded which). This TCR was recovered from a woman aged 45-65 years who had recovered from COVID-19. V gene TRBV7-9 combines with J gene TRBJ1-1; D not certain. The CDR3 DNA follows: TGTGCCAGCAGCTATCCGGGAATGAACACTGAAGCTTTCTTT. Encoded protein: CASSYPGMNTEAFF. The whole variable domain, remainder taken from reference TRBV7-9 and TRBJ1-1, is DTGVSQNPRHKITKRGQNVTFRCDPISEHNRLYWYRQTLGQGPEFLTYFQNEAQLEKSRLLSDRFSAERPKGSFSTLEIQRTEQGDSAMYLCASSYPGMNTEAFFGQGTRLTVV.